The rows below give T cell receptor beta chains drawn from one sample of a study of CD8 T cells in ankylosing spondylitis. MiXCR, run by TCRdb on the 5' RACE reads, gives a single entry per CDR3 protein. The table shows 100,000 or so distinct CDR3 sequences, with about 25% occurring only once. Material: synovial fluid, either unsorted or a sorted T cell fraction (not recorded which). Source of these receptors: a male donor with ankylosing spondylitis. Both conserved end residues are part of each CDR3. A D gene is named only where the DNA matches it firmly. Where a row states a size, it is once, few, many or the class of an expanded clone; other rows omit it.

V gene	J gene	clone size	D gene	CDR3 protein	CDR3 DNA
TRBV20-1	TRBJ1-6	few	.	CSARASSGLPEGPLHF	TGCAGTGCTAGAGCTTCATCCGGGCTCCCCGAGGGACCCCTCCACTTT
TRBV20-1	TRBJ2-3	few	.	CSARDPGYTDTQYF	TGCAGTGCTAGAGATCCTGGGTACACAGATACGCAGTATTTT
TRBV29-1	TRBJ1-1	few	.	CSVELRSADTEAFF	TGCAGCGTTGAATTGCGCAGTGCGGACACTGAAGCTTTCTTT
TRBV24-1	TRBJ1-2	few	.	CATSDAGAKKSYTF	TGTGCCACCAGTGATGCAGGTGCCAAAAAGAGCTACACCTTC
TRBV7-9	TRBJ2-1	.	TRBD2	CASSLEGTSGNEQFF	TGTGCCAGCAGCTTGGAGGGGACTAGTGGCAATGAGCAGTTCTTC
TRBV27	TRBJ1-6	.	.	CASSAIGIAANSPLHF	TGTGCCAGCAGTGCGATAGGGATCGCGGCAAATTCACCCCTCCACTTT
TRBV7-8	TRBJ2-3	.	.	CASSLDSSDTQYF	TGTGCCAGCAGCTTGGACAGCTCCGATACGCAGTATTTT
TRBV20-1	TRBJ1-2	many	.	CSAPPEGLYGYTF	TGCAGTGCTCCCCCGGAGGGGCTCTATGGCTACACCTTC
TRBV30	TRBJ1-1	.	.	CAWSVQPIRDTEAFF	TGTGCCTGGAGTGTACAGCCAATCAGGGACACTGAAGCTTTCTTT
TRBV6-2/TRBV6-3	TRBJ1-2	once	.	CASSPPGTGYGYTF	TGTGCCAGCAGCCCTCCCGGGACGGGGTATGGCTACACCTTC
TRBV3-1	TRBJ2-3	few	TRBD2	CASSLRLAGTTDTQYF	TGTGCCAGCAGCCTCCGACTAGCTGGTACTACAGATACGCAGTATTTT
TRBV20-1	TRBJ2-1	few	TRBD2	CSAREGLAGETF	TGCAGTGCTAGAGAGGGACTAGCGGGAGAAACCTTC
TRBV6-1	TRBJ2-4	few	.	CASSETASEYF	TGTGCCAGCAGTGAAACCGCGTCAGAGTACTTC
TRBV29-1	TRBJ1-4	.	TRBD1	CSVGGQGGNNEKLFF	TGCAGCGTTGGTGGACAGGGGGGAAATAATGAAAAACTGTTTTTT
TRBV27	TRBJ2-5	.	TRBD1	CASSVTGEWETQYF	TGTGCCAGCAGTGTGACAGGGGAATGGGAGACCCAGTACTTC
TRBV23-1	TRBJ2-5	.	.	CASISRGREETQYF	TGCGCCAGCATATCGAGGGGTAGAGAGGAGACCCAGTACTTC
TRBV5-1	TRBJ2-1	few	.	CASSLGQGQLAREFF	TGCGCCAGCAGCTTGGGACAGGGCCAACTAGCGAGGGAGTTCTTC
TRBV19	TRBJ2-1	.	.	CASSIRGRYNEQFF	TGTGCCAGTAGTATTCGGGGGCGGTACAATGAGCAGTTCTTC
TRBV29-1	TRBJ1-5	few	.	CSVETGVVNQPQHF	TGCAGCGTTGAAACGGGGGTCGTCAATCAGCCCCAGCATTTT
TRBV29-1	TRBJ2-1	.	.	CRGQAGDGEQFF	TGCAGGGGCCAGGCAGGGGATGGTGAGCAGTTCTTC
TRBV5-1	TRBJ2-1	few	TRBD1	CASSFAGQGGVNEQFF	TGCGCCAGCAGCTTTGCGGGACAGGGGGGTGTGAATGAGCAGTTCTTC
TRBV6-1	TRBJ2-2	.	TRBD2	CASSRLAGRGELFF	TGTGCCAGCAGTCGACTAGCGGGGCGAGGGGAGCTGTTTTTT